A selection of T cell receptor beta chains follows, all from one sample in a study of blood T cells in healthy people across ages. MiXCR, run by TCRdb on the 5' RACE reads, gives a single entry per CDR3 protein. The sample holds nearly 800,000 distinct CDR3 sequences; roughly 25% are singletons and the top ten take 3.7%. The same specimen was also included in a second study, on T cells of mothers and their children.

Sequencing was performed on blood. These receptors came from a boy aged 10-17 years in good health. The CDR3 runs from the conserved cysteine through the conserved F or W. The order of the fields is V gene, D gene, CDR3 protein. D genes are given only for firm matches.

>TRBV19|NA
CASSLGAGKSYNEQFF
>TRBV12-3/TRBV12-4|TRBD1
CASRSTGTGYEQYF
>TRBV4-2|NA
CASSLDFGTEQYF
>TRBV20-1|TRBD2
CSAPQTSFSLGETQYF
>TRBV6-5|TRBD1
CASSSGTGVYETQYF
>TRBV5-1|NA
CASSWRLDRNYGYTF
>TRBV2|NA
CASRYGAGTDTQYF
>TRBV29-1|TRBD1
CSVEAPGQDPTF
>TRBV5-1|NA
CASSYREVNTGELFF
>TRBV6-4|TRBD2
CASSATSGAYNEQFF
>TRBV12-3/TRBV12-4|NA
CASSPSLGGASYEQYF
>TRBV20-1|TRBD1
CSARRTGTKVVGGYTF
>TRBV9|TRBD2
CASSGGPGLAGGPRSGELFF
>TRBV6-5|NA
CASTYITLDRENTEAFF
>TRBV25-1|NA
CASSASRLGQETQYF
>TRBV28|NA
CASRSLIRTEIVYISQGYTF
>TRBV4-1|NA
CASSQPSGASGNIQYF
>TRBV7-6|NA
CASSSRLGLTYNEQFF
>TRBV15|NA
CATSREGVGGNQPQHF
>TRBV10-3|NA
CAIGDLETQYF
>TRBV29-1|TRBD2
CSVEARLAGNEQFF
>TRBV9|NA
CASSVGGSNSPLHF
>TRBV5-1|TRBD2
CASSLGTSGGTDTQYF
>TRBV7-2|NA
CTSGPSRWETQYF
>TRBV9|NA
CASSVAPGTTDTQYF
>TRBV3-1|TRBD2
CASSHLAGSSYEQYF
>TRBV2|TRBD1
CASSDNRQGSYNYGYTF
>TRBV6-2/TRBV6-3|NA
CASMWRAGYEQYF
>TRBV9|NA
CASSVEGLAKNIQYF
>TRBV10-3|NA
CAISESQGVRQYF
>TRBV6-2/TRBV6-3|NA
CASSPIGRREAFF
>TRBV5-4|TRBD1
CASRQTGGGTDTQYF